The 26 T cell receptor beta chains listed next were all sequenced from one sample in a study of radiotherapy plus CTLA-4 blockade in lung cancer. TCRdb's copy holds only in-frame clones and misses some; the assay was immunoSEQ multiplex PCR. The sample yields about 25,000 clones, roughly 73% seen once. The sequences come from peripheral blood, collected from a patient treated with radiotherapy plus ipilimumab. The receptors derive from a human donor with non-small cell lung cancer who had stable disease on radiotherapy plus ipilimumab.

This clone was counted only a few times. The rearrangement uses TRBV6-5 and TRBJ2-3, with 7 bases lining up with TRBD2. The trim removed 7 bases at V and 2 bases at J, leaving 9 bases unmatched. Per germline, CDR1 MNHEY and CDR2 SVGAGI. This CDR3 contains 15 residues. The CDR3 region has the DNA TGTGCCAGCAAGGGGTGGGGGGGAGACACAGATACGCAGTATTTT. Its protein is CASKGWGGDTDTQYF.

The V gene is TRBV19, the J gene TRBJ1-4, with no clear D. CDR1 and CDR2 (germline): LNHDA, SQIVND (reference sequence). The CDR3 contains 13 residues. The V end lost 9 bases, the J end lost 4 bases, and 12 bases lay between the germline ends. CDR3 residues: CASAGFRNEKLFF. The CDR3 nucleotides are TGTGCCAGCGCCGGGTTTCGTAATGAAAAACTGTTTTTT.

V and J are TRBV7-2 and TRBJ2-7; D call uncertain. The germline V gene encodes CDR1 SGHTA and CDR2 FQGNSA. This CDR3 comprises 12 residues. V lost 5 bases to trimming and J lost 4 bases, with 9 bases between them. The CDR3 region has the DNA TGTGCCAGCAGCGCCCGAGGTTACGAGCAGTACTTC. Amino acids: CASSARGYEQYF.

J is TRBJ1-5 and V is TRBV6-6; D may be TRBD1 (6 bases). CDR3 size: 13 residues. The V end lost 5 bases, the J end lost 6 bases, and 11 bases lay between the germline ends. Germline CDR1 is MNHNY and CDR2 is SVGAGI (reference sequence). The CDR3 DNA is TGTGCCAGCAGTCCCACAGGGACTCAGCCCCAGCATTTT. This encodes CASSPTGTQPQHF.

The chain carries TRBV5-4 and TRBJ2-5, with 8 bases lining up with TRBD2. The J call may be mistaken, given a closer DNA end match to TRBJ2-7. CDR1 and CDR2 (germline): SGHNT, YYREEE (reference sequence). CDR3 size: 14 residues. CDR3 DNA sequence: TGTGCCAGCAGCTCGGGACTAGTAATTTTCGAGCAGTACTTC. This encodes CASSSGLVIFEQYF.

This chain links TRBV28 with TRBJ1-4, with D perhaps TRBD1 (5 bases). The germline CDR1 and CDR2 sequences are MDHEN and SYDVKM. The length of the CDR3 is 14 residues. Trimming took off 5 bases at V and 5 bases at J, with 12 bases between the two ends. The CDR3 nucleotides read TGTGCCAGCAGTCCAGGACACCTAAATGAAAAACTGTTTTTT. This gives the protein CASSPGHLNEKLFF.

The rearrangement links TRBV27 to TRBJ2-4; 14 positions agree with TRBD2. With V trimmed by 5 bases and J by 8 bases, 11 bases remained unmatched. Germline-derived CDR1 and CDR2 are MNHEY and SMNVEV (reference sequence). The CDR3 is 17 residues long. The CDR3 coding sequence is TGTGCCAGCAGTCCTACCGGGACTAGCGGGAGACGGGACATTCAGTACTTC. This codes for CASSPTGTSGRRDIQYF.

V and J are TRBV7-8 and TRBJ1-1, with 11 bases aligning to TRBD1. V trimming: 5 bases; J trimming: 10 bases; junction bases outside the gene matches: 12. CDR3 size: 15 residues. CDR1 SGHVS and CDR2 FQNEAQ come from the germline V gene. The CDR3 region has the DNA TGTGCCAGCAGCCCCCCTTGGACAGGGGGCATTAGAGCTTTCTTT. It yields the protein CASSPPWTGGIRAFF. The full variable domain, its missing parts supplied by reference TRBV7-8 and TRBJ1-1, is GAGVSQSPRYKVAKRGQDVALRCDPISGHVSLFWYQQALGQGPEFLTYFQNEAQLDKSGLPSDRFFAERPEGSVSTLKIQRTQQEDSAVYLCASSPPWTGGIRAFFGQGTRLTVV.

CDR3 loop: CASSRRGRKNTGELFF. The CDR3 region has the DNA TGTGCCAGCAGCCGAAGAGGGCGCAAGAACACCGGGGAGCTGTTTTTT. The genes are TRBV11-2 and TRBJ2-2; tentatively, D is TRBD2 (5 bases). V shed 5 bases and J shed 1 base, with 14 bases lying between them. The germline V gene encodes CDR1 SGHAT and CDR2 FQNNGV. The CDR3 length is 16 residues.

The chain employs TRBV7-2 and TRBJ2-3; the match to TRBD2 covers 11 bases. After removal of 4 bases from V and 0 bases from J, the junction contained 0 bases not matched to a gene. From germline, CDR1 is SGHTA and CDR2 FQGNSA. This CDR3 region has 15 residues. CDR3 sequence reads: CASSWTSGSTDTQYF. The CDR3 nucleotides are TGTGCCAGCAGCTGGACTAGCGGGAGCACAGATACGCAGTATTTT.

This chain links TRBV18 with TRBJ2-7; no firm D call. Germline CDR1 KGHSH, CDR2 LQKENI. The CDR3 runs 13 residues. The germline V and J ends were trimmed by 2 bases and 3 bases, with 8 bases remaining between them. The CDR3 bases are TGTGCCAGCTCACCAAAGGAGAACTACGAGCAGTACTTC. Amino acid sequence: CASSPKENYEQYF.

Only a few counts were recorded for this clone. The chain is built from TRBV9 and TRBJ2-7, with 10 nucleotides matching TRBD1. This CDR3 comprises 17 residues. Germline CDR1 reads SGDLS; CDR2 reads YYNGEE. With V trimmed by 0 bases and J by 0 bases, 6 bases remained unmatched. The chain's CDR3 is CASSVGSGQGVSYEQYF. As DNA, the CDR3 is TGTGCCAGCAGCGTAGGCTCCGGACAGGGGGTCTCCTACGAGCAGTACTTC.

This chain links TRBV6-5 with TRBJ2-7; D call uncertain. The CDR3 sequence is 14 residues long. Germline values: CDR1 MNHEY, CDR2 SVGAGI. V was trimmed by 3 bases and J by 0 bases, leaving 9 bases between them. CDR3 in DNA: TGTGCCAGCAGTTATTCTGGCAACTCCTACGAGCAGTACTTC. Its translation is CASSYSGNSYEQYF.

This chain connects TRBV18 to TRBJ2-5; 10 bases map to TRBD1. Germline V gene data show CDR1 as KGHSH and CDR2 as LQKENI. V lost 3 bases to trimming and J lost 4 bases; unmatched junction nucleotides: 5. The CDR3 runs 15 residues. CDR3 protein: CASSPGQGKTETQYF. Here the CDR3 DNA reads TGTGCCAGCTCACCGGGACAGGGGAAGACAGAGACCCAGTACTTC.

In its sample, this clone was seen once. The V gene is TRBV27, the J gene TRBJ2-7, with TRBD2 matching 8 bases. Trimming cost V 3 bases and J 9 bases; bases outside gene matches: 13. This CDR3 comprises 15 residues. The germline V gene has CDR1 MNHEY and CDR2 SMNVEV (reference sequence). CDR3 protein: CASSFSGLEISVQYF. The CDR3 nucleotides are TGTGCCAGCAGTTTCTCGGGACTAGAGATTTCCGTGCAGTACTTC.

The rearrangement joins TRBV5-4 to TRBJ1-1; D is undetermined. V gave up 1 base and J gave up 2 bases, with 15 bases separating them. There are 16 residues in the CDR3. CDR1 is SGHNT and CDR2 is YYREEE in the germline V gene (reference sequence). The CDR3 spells CASSLYRTAGNTEAFF. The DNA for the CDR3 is TGTGCCAGCAGCTTGTATAGGACGGCTGGTAACACTGAAGCTTTCTTT.

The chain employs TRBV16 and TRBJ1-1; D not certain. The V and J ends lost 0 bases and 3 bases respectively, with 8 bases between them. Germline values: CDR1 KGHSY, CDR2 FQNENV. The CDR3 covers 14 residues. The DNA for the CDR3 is TGTGCCAGCAGCCAATCTAGGTCAGACACTGAAGCTTTCTTT. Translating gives CASSQSRSDTEAFF.

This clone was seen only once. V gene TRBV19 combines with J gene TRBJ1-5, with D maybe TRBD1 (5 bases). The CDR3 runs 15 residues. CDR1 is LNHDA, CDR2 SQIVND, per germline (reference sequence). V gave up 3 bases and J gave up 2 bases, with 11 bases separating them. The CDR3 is CASSIFGGGNQPQHF. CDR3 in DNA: TGTGCCAGTAGTATTTTCGGGGGTGGCAATCAGCCCCAGCATTTT.

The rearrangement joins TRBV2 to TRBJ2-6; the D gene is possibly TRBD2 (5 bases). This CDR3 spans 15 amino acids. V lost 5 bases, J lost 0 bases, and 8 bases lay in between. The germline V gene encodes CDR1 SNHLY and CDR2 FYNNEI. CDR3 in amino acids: CASSSGVSGANVLTF. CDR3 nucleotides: TGTGCCAGCAGTTCCGGGGTCTCTGGGGCCAACGTCCTGACTTTC.

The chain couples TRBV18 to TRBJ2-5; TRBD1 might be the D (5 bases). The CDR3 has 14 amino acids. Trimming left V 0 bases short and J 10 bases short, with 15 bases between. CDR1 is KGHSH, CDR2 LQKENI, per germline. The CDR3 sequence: CASSPPTVPPIQYF. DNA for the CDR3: TGTGCCAGCTCACCACCGACAGTACCCCCGATCCAGTACTTC.

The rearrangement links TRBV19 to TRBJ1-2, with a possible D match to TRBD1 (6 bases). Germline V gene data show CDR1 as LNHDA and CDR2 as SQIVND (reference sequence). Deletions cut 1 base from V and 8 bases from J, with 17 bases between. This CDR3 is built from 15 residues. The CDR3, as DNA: TGTGCCAGTAGTATAGGGGACATGATGATTGGAGGCTACACCTTC. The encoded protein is CASSIGDMMIGGYTF.

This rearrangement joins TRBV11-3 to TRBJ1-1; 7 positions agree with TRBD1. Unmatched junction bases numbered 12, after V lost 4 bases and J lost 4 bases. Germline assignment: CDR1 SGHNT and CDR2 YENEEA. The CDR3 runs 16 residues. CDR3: CASSSGQAKRGTEAFF. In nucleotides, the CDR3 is TGTGCCAGCAGCTCCGGACAGGCCAAACGGGGCACTGAAGCTTTCTTT.

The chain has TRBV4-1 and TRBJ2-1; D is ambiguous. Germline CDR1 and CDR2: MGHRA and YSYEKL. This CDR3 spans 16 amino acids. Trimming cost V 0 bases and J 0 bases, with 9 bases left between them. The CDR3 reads CASSQDRRASYNEQFF. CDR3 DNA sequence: TGCGCCAGCAGCCAAGATCGACGGGCCTCCTACAATGAGCAGTTCTTC.

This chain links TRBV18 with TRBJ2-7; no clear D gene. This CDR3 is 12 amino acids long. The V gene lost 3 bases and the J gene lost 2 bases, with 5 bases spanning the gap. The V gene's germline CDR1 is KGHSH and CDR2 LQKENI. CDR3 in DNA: TGTGCCAGCTCACCCCAACCCTACGAGCAGTACTTC. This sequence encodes CASSPQPYEQYF.

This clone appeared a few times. CDR3 protein: CASSIGTGAPYEQYF. The CDR3 coding sequence is TGTGCCAGTAGTATTGGGACAGGGGCCCCCTACGAGCAGTACTTC. V usage is TRBV19 and J usage is TRBJ2-7, with TRBD1 matching 10 bases. This CDR3 comprises 15 residues. Looked up from germline, CDR1 is LNHDA and CDR2 is SQIVND (reference sequence). After removal of 3 bases from V and 2 bases from J, the junction contained 4 bases not matched to a gene. The full variable domain, completed using reference TRBV19 and TRBJ2-7, is DGGITQSPKYLFRKEGQNVTLSCEQNLNHDAMYWYRQDPGQGLRLIYYSQIVNDFQKGDIAEGYSVSREKKESFPLTVTSAQKNPTAFYLCASSIGTGAPYEQYFGPGTRLTVT.

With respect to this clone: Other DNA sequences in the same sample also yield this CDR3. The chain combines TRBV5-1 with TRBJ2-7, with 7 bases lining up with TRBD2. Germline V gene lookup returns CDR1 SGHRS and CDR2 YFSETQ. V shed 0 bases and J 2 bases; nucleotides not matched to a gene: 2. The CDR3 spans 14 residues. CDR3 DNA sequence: TGCGCCAGCAGCTTGGGCGCGGGGGCCTACGAGCAGTACTTC. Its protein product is CASSLGAGAYEQYF.